Presented here are 29 T cell receptor beta chains from one specimen sequenced in a study of technical replicates of blood from several donors. Libraries were prepared by immunoSEQ multiplex PCR; TCRdb keeps only in-frame clonotypes and omits some of them. The sample contains around 79,000 clones, just under 95% of which appear only once. The specimen was T cells isolated from PBMCs. Every receptor here comes from a human donor in good health.

J is TRBJ2-7 and V is TRBV11-3; 7 bases line up with TRBD2. V gave up 1 base and J gave up 2 bases; unmatched junction bases: 5. Looked up from germline, CDR1 is SGHNT and CDR2 is YENEEA. The CDR3 consists of 15 residues. The CDR3 loop reads CASSLGGAGAYEQYF. For the CDR3, the DNA is TGTGCCAGCAGCTTAGGAGGGGCGGGGGCCTACGAGCAGTACTTC. Variable domain in full (rest from reference TRBV11-3 and TRBJ2-7): EAGVVQSPRYKIIEKKQPVAFWCNPISGHNTLYWYLQNLGQGPELLIRYENEEAVDDSQLPKDRFSAERLKGVDSTLKIQPAELGDSAVYLCASSLGGAGAYEQYFGPGTRLTVT.

The chain links TRBV7-2 to TRBJ2-7; perhaps TRBD1 as D (6 bases). Per germline, CDR1 SGHTA and CDR2 FQGNSA. The CDR3 spans 13 residues. Trimming cost V 5 bases and J 4 bases, with 12 bases left between them. The CDR3 loop reads CASSPRTVYEQYF. DNA of the CDR3: TGTGCCAGCAGCCCTAGGACAGTTTACGAGCAGTACTTC.

The chain combines TRBV14 with TRBJ2-7; TRBD2 aligns across 8 bases. Looked up from germline, CDR1 is SGHDN and CDR2 is FVKESK. V shed 3 bases, J shed 2 bases, and the junction held 3 bases outside the gene matches. The CDR3 runs 14 residues. CDR3 region: CASSQRGEAYEQYF. In DNA form, the CDR3 reads TGTGCCAGCAGCCAGCGGGGGGAGGCCTACGAGCAGTACTTC.

The table lists this clone with a count of one. The chain employs TRBV19 and TRBJ2-3; 8 bases are shared with TRBD2. The CDR3 has 15 residues. V was pared by 3 bases and J by 2 bases, with 4 bases of the junction left unmatched. Germline CDR1 reads LNHDA; CDR2 reads SQIVND (reference sequence). The CDR3 sequence: CASSMIAGTTDTQYF. CDR3 nucleotides: TGTGCCAGTAGTATGATAGCGGGAACCACAGATACGCAGTATTTT.

This clone was picked up one time. J is TRBJ2-3 and V is TRBV6-5; D might be TRBD1 (6 bases). The CDR3 is 13 residues long. The V gene lost 6 bases and the J gene lost 0 bases, with 7 bases spanning the gap. CDR1 and CDR2 from the germline V gene are MNHEY and SVGAGI. The CDR3 DNA sequence: TGTGCCAGCAGGGACAGTAGCACAGATACGCAGTATTTT. Residues: CASRDSSTDTQYF.

V gene TRBV13 combines with J gene TRBJ2-7; 10 bases fit TRBD2. CDR1 is PRHDT, CDR2 FYEKMQ, per germline (reference sequence). The CDR3 is 12 residues long. V was pared by 11 bases and J by 7 bases, with 8 bases of the junction left unmatched. The CDR3 loop reads CASSGSRREQYF. CDR3 nucleotides: TGTGCCTCTAGCGGGAGTCGGAGGGAGCAGTACTTC. Full variable domain (rest looked up from reference TRBV13 and TRBJ2-7): AAGVIQSPRHLIKEKRETATLKCYPIPRHDTVYWYQQGPGQDPQFLISFYEKMQSDKGSIPDRFSAQQFSDYHSELNMSSLELGDSALYFCASSGSRREQYFGPGTRLTVT.

This clone has just one count. J is TRBJ1-1 and V is TRBV6-1; D unclear. Trimming cost V 8 bases and J 7 bases, with 14 bases left between them. The germline V gene encodes CDR1 MNHNS and CDR2 SASEGT. CDR3 size: 12 residues. This CDR3 is CASLLMGIEAFF. CDR3 nucleotides: TGTGCCAGCCTATTAATGGGCATTGAAGCTTTCTTT.

The chain employs TRBV6-1 and TRBJ2-3; TRBD2 is a possible D gene (5 bases). CDR1 and CDR2 from the germline V gene are MNHNS and SASEGT. The CDR3 is 12 amino acids. The V and J ends lost 5 bases and 4 bases respectively, with 7 bases between them. CDR3 residues: CASSLEADTQYF. CDR3 DNA sequence: TGTGCCAGCAGTCTGGAGGCAGATACGCAGTATTTT.

The gene calls are TRBV29-1 and TRBJ2-7; 10 bases are shared with TRBD2. CDR3 length: 15 amino acids. V shed 3 bases and J 2 bases; nucleotides not matched to a gene: 7. Germline CDR1 and CDR2: SQVTM and ANQGSEA. The CDR3 is CSVEGLAGATYEQYF. The CDR3 coding sequence is TGCAGCGTTGAGGGCCTAGCGGGAGCCACCTACGAGCAGTACTTC.

The chain employs TRBV27 and TRBJ1-1; D is undetermined. The CDR3 totals 13 residues. Germline CDR1 and CDR2: MNHEY and SMNVEV (reference sequence). V lost 0 bases, J lost 7 bases, and 9 bases lay in between. The CDR3 here is CASSLSLADEAFF. CDR3 DNA sequence: TGTGCCAGCAGTTTATCGTTGGCAGATGAAGCTTTCTTT.

This chain uses TRBV19 with TRBJ2-1; D is ambiguous. CDR3 length equals 13 residues. Germline CDR1 LNHDA, CDR2 SQIVND (reference sequence). Trimming stripped 0 bases from V and 6 bases from J, with 6 bases between. The CDR3 coding sequence is TGTGCCAGTAGTATAGATCTCGGCAATGAGCAGTTCTTC. It codes for CASSIDLGNEQFF.

The chain couples TRBV30 to TRBJ1-1, with 8 bases fitting TRBD1. This CDR3 is built from 13 residues. With V trimmed by 4 bases and J by 4 bases, 5 bases remained unmatched. The germline gives CDR1 GTSNPN, CDR2 SVGIG (reference sequence). CDR3 sequence (DNA): TGTGCCTGGAACGGACAGGGCGGCACTGAAGCTTTCTTT. Protein sequence: CAWNGQGGTEAFF.

This chain links TRBV4-3 with TRBJ2-7, with 10 bases fitting TRBD2. In germline, CDR1 is LGHNA, CDR2 YSLEER. V shed 4 bases and J 2 bases; nucleotides not matched to a gene: 2. The CDR3 sequence is 14 residues long. The CDR3 region has the DNA TGCGCCAGCAGCCTAGCGGGAGGACCCTACGAGCAGTACTTC. Translating gives CASSLAGGPYEQYF.

V is TRBV9 and J is TRBJ1-1; 9 positions agree with TRBD1. The trim removed 4 bases at V and 1 base at J, leaving 5 bases unmatched. CDR1 is SGDLS, CDR2 YYNGEE, per germline. The CDR3 is 15 amino acids. DNA for the CDR3: TGTGCCAGCAGCCTACAGGGGGCCGGGAACACTGAAGCTTTCTTT. As protein: CASSLQGAGNTEAFF.

This chain joins TRBV5-1 and TRBJ2-7; D not resolved. There are 12 residues in the CDR3. Germline V CDR1 and CDR2: SGHRS, YFSETQ. The V gene lost 0 bases and the J gene lost 6 bases, with 7 bases spanning the gap. CDR3 in amino acids: CASSLGPGEQYF. DNA for the CDR3: TGCGCCAGCAGCTTGGGCCCAGGCGAGCAGTACTTC. Combining the CDR3 with reference TRBV5-1 and TRBJ2-7 gives the whole variable domain KAGVTQTPRYLIKTRGQQVTLSCSPISGHRSVSWYQQTPGQGLQFLFEYFSETQRNKGNFPGRFSGRQFSNSRSEMNVSTLELGDSALYLCASSLGPGEQYFGPGTRLTVT.

The chain uses TRBV30 and TRBJ1-5, with D uncertain. The CDR3 contains 14 residues. The V end was cut by 1 base, the J end by 6 bases, with 13 bases between. Germline CDR1 reads GTSNPN; CDR2 reads SVGIG (reference sequence). This CDR3 reads CAWSEKRDVQPQHF. The CDR3 DNA sequence: TGTGCCTGGAGTGAAAAGCGTGATGTTCAGCCCCAGCATTTT.

The chain combines TRBV10-3 with TRBJ2-1; D gene unclear. V was shortened by 3 bases and J by 9 bases, with 9 bases between the two germline ends. The CDR3 is made up of 12 amino acids. Per germline, CDR1 ENHRY and CDR2 SYGVKD. The CDR3 reads CAISERVSEQFF. CDR3 nucleotides: TGTGCCATCAGTGAACGTGTCAGTGAGCAGTTCTTC.

This chain uses TRBV6-5 with TRBJ1-1; 8 positions match TRBD1. The ends lost 4 bases at V and 3 bases at J; junction bases unmatched: 4. This CDR3 spans 14 amino acids. Germline V gene sequence: CDR1 MNHEY, CDR2 SVGAGI. CDR3 residues: CASSFRGLYTEAFF. The CDR3 DNA is TGTGCCAGCAGTTTCAGGGGGCTGTACACTGAAGCTTTCTTT.

The chain joins TRBV19 to TRBJ2-1; 10 bases match TRBD2. The V segment lost 0 bases and the J segment 3 bases; nucleotides outside the gene matches: 5. The CDR3 sequence is 17 residues long. The V gene's germline CDR1 is LNHDA and CDR2 SQIVND (reference sequence). CDR3: CASSIDSASGSYNEQFF. DNA of the CDR3: TGTGCCAGTAGTATAGATTCGGCTAGCGGGAGCTACAATGAGCAGTTCTTC.

The chain couples TRBV6-5 to TRBJ1-1, with D unresolved. Trimming took off 6 bases at V and 3 bases at J, with 11 bases between the two ends. From germline, CDR1 is MNHEY and CDR2 SVGAGI. This CDR3 is 13 amino acids long. The CDR3 bases are TGTGCCAGCAGCCCCAACGGGGACACTGAAGCTTTCTTT. Translated: CASSPNGDTEAFF.

The CDR3 coding sequence is TGTGCCAGCACCCCCGGCGGGTTAGCGGGATCGTACGAGCAGTACTTC. It encodes CASTPGGLAGSYEQYF. The chain combines TRBV28 with TRBJ2-7; 8 positions match TRBD2. Germline CDR1 MDHEN, CDR2 SYDVKM. Trimming cost V 7 bases and J 4 bases; bases outside gene matches: 15. This CDR3 region has 16 residues.

The chain carries TRBV18 and TRBJ1-5; the match to TRBD1 covers 9 bases. Germline-derived CDR1 and CDR2 are KGHSH and LQKENI. There are 17 residues in the CDR3. V shed 3 bases and J 2 bases; nucleotides not matched to a gene: 8. The CDR3 sequence is CASSPVYRGPGNQPQHF. CDR3 coding DNA: TGTGCCAGCTCACCCGTTTACAGGGGGCCTGGCAATCAGCCCCAGCATTTT. Based on the CDR3 plus reference TRBV18 and TRBJ1-5, the full variable domain is NAGVMQNPRHLVRRRGQEARLRCSPMKGHSHVYWYRQLPEEGLKFMVYLQKENIIDESGMPKERFSAEFPKEGPSILRIQQVVRGDSAAYFCASSPVYRGPGNQPQHFGDGTRLSIL.

The CDR3, as DNA: TGTGCCAGTAGTATGTACGGCGGGAGGGTCTACAATGAGCAGTTCTTC. The encoded protein is CASSMYGGRVYNEQFF. The chain links TRBV19 to TRBJ2-1; 9 nucleotides line up with TRBD2. The CDR3 consists of 16 residues. CDR1 is LNHDA and CDR2 is SQIVND in the germline V gene (reference sequence). The trim removed 3 bases at V and 3 bases at J, leaving 6 bases unmatched.

This clone came up once. V usage is TRBV18 and J usage is TRBJ2-7; D unclear. V was clipped by 2 bases and J by 0 bases, with 11 bases between them. The CDR3 has 15 residues. CDR1 is KGHSH, CDR2 LQKENI, per germline. Here the CDR3 DNA reads TGTGCCAGCTCACCAGATTCCGACAACTCCTACGAGCAGTACTTC. Translating gives CASSPDSDNSYEQYF.

The genes are TRBV9 and TRBJ1-2, with 8 positions matching TRBD1. J was trimmed by 7 bases and V by 7 bases; bases with no gene match: 6. This CDR3 contains 12 residues. Germline V CDR1 and CDR2: SGDLS, YYNGEE. Here the CDR3 reads CASGQGAPGYTF. The CDR3 coding sequence is TGTGCCAGCGGCCAGGGGGCGCCTGGCTACACCTTC.

V gene TRBV19 combines with J gene TRBJ1-1; no firm D call. Trimming stripped 8 bases from V and 1 base from J, with 8 bases between. Looked up from germline, CDR1 is LNHDA and CDR2 is SQIVND (reference sequence). The CDR3 spans 12 residues. DNA for the CDR3: TGTGCCAGTCAGGTCCCGAACACTGAAGCTTTCTTT. It specifies CASQVPNTEAFF.

V usage is TRBV2 and J usage is TRBJ1-1, with a possible D match to TRBD1 (6 bases). The CDR3 is 14 amino acids. The V gene lost 1 base and the J gene lost 5 bases, with 11 bases spanning the gap. CDR1 and CDR2 (germline): SNHLY, FYNNEI. The CDR3 DNA follows: TGTGCCAGCAGTGAAGGTACAGGGTTTACTGAAGCTTTCTTT. It is translated as CASSEGTGFTEAFF.

The chain carries TRBV7-9 and TRBJ2-1; 10 positions agree with TRBD2. The CDR3 has 17 residues. V dropped 2 bases and J dropped 2; count of bases not matched to a gene: 6. Germline V CDR1 and CDR2: SEHNR, FQNEAQ (reference sequence). CDR3 residues: CASSLPITSGTYNEQFF. CDR3 in DNA: TGTGCCAGCAGCTTACCAATTACTAGCGGGACCTACAATGAGCAGTTCTTC.

The rearrangement links TRBV12-5 to TRBJ1-2, with D uncertain. The CDR3 runs 14 residues. The germline CDR1 and CDR2 sequences are LGHNT and FRNRAP. Trimming shortened V by 2 bases and J by 2 bases, and 9 bases separated the two germline ends. The CDR3 DNA follows: TGTGCTAGTGGTTTGAACAGAGTCAACTATGGCTACACCTTC. Its protein is CASGLNRVNYGYTF.